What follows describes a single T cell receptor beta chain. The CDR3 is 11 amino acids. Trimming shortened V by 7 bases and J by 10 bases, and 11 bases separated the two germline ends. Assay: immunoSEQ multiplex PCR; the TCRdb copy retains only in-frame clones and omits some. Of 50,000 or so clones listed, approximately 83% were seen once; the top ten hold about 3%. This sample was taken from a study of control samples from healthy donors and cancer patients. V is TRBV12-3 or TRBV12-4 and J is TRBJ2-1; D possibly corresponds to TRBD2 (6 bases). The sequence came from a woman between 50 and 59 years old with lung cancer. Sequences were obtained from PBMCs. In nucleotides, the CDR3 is TGTGCCAGCACCCTCGGGGGAGAGCAGTTCTTC. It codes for CASTLGGEQFF.